This TCR beta chain was recovered during a study of T-cell reconstitution after alpha-beta-depleted transplantation in children. Study observations and caveats: Newly generated T cells supplied most T-cell counts and diversity one year post-transplant. For some patients, TCRbeta diversity was high at day 60 because of recipient T cells and thymic progenitors that survived.

On this clonotype: Its antigen is currently unknown.

Unique molecular identifiers were used to barcode this TCRbeta library. TCRdb recomputed calls from the PCR reads with MiXCR, one row per CDR3 protein. Here the sample spans about 240,000 distinct CDR3 sequences, roughly 24% being singletons. Germline V gene data show CDR1 as SGHRS and CDR2 as YFSETQ. CDR3 length: 13 residues. Trimming stripped 4 bases from V and 3 bases from J, with 10 bases between. This sequence joins TRBV5-1 and TRBJ1-1, with D maybe TRBD1 (5 bases). The sample was PBMCs, taken before TCRalphabeta/CD19-depleted stem cell transplant. The receptor was isolated from a girl aged 2 to 9 with Fanconi anemia, due to receive a stem cell transplant. The CDR3 reads CASSRGGYTEAFF. The CDR3 DNA is TGCGCCAGCAGCAGGGGAGGGTACACTGAAGCTTTCTTT.